These 28 T cell receptor beta chains came from one sample sequenced in a study of control samples from healthy donors and cancer patients. Generated by immunoSEQ multiplex PCR, the TCRdb table keeps only in-frame clones and is missing some. The profile shows around 250,000 clones, around 80% of them singletons. Sequenced: PBMCs. These receptors were obtained from an older woman with lung cancer.

V gene TRBV7-6 combines with J gene TRBJ2-2; 10 bases are shared with TRBD2. V gave up 5 bases and J gave up 4 bases; unmatched junction bases: 4. Germline CDR1 and CDR2: SGHVS and FNYEAQ. The CDR3 length is 15 residues. The CDR3 DNA reads TGTGCCAGCAGCCGGAGCGGGAGGGCCACCGGGGAGCTGTTTTTT. Translated: CASSRSGRATGELFF.

This rearrangement joins TRBV2 to TRBJ1-5; D is unclear. CDR3 size: 14 residues. Trimming cost V 5 bases and J 9 bases, with 17 bases left between them. Per the germline V gene, CDR1 is SNHLY and CDR2 is FYNNEI. CDR3 nucleotides: TGTGCCAGCAGTTCTTCCGCTTCTTTCCGGCCCCAGCATTTT. Translation: CASSSSASFRPQHF.

The chain couples TRBV9 to TRBJ2-7, with D possibly matching TRBD1 (6 bases). There are 15 residues in the CDR3. Germline CDR1 reads SGDLS; CDR2 reads YYNGEE. Trimming shortened V by 4 bases and J by 1 base, and 15 bases separated the two germline ends. In DNA form, the CDR3 reads TGTGCCAGCAGCCCCCAGGCGGACAGTTCCTACGAGCAGTACTTC. Translation: CASSPQADSSYEQYF.

About this clone: The sample has other DNA sequences that encode this CDR3 too. This chain joins TRBV5-1 and TRBJ2-3, with 8 bases fitting TRBD2. Germline loops: CDR1 SGHRS, CDR2 YFSETQ. The V and J ends lost 0 bases and 4 bases, in that order; junction bases with no gene match: 4. This CDR3 comprises 15 residues. The CDR3 here is CASSLAGGGADTQYF. The CDR3 DNA is TGCGCCAGCAGCTTGGCGGGAGGGGGGGCAGATACGCAGTATTTT.

The V and J genes are TRBV6-2 or TRBV6-3 and TRBJ1-4; D is perhaps TRBD1 (6 bases). V was pared by 5 bases and J by 6 bases, with 16 bases between. CDR3 length equals 15 residues. Germline V lookup: CDR1 MNHEY, CDR2 SVGEGT. The CDR3 reads CASSRLRGTDEKLFF. The CDR3, as DNA: TGTGCCAGCAGTCGTCTCAGGGGTACTGATGAAAAACTGTTTTTT.

This clone has just a few counts. The V and J genes are TRBV28 and TRBJ2-1; TRBD2 matches at 11 bases. Germline lookup yields CDR1 MDHEN and CDR2 SYDVKM. Germline trimming cut 6 bases from V and 9 bases from J; bases unmatched to any gene: 4. CDR3 length: 13 amino acids. This CDR3 reads CASRTSGIPEQFF. DNA of the CDR3: TGTGCCAGCAGGACTAGCGGGATCCCTGAGCAGTTCTTC.

This chain links TRBV5-4 with TRBJ2-2; 7 bases line up with TRBD1. V was pared by 5 bases and J by 3 bases, with 7 bases of the junction left unmatched. The CDR3 covers 15 residues. Germline values: CDR1 SGHNT, CDR2 YYREEE (reference sequence). Here the CDR3 reads CASRRQGLHTGELFF. The CDR3 coding sequence is TGTGCCAGCAGGAGACAGGGATTACACACCGGGGAGCTGTTTTTT.

V gene TRBV13 combines with J gene TRBJ2-2; D is ambiguous. CDR1 and CDR2 (germline): PRHDT, FYEKMQ (reference sequence). The CDR3 totals 17 residues. Trimming cost V 3 bases and J 3 bases, with 17 bases left between them. CDR3 loop: CASSFGKGGSYTGELFF. The CDR3 nucleotides read TGTGCCAGCAGCTTCGGTAAGGGCGGCTCATACACCGGGGAGCTGTTTTTT.

The chain joins TRBV24-1 to TRBJ2-3; 8 bases fit TRBD2. The ends lost 3 bases at V and 5 bases at J; junction bases unmatched: 9. The germline V gene has CDR1 KGHDR and CDR2 SFDVKD. This CDR3 contains 16 residues. The DNA for the CDR3 is TGTGCCACCAGTGATCCGGGGGGGGCTGGTGGAGATACGCAGTATTTT. Translation: CATSDPGGAGGDTQYF.

This rearrangement joins TRBV6-5 to TRBJ1-1; D gene ambiguous. V was cut by 0 bases and J by 0 bases, with 8 bases left in between. CDR1 is MNHEY, CDR2 SVGAGI, per germline. The CDR3 is made up of 15 amino acids. The CDR3 bases are TGTGCCAGCAGTTACTCAAGGAATATGAACACTGAAGCTTTCTTT. It translates to CASSYSRNMNTEAFF.

The chain recombines TRBV11-3 with TRBJ2-3; 9 nucleotides match TRBD1. Germline CDR1 SGHNT, CDR2 YENEEA. The J segment lost 6 bases and the V segment lost 5 bases, leaving 6 bases of the junction unmatched. The CDR3 totals 14 residues. The CDR3 sequence: CASSVQGAGDTQYF. For the CDR3, the DNA is TGTGCCAGCAGCGTACAGGGGGCAGGGGATACGCAGTATTTT.

The chain employs TRBV18 and TRBJ1-5, with no clear D. The CDR3 extends over 16 amino acids. The V end was cut by 1 base, the J end by 1 base, with 11 bases between. Germline V gives CDR1 KGHSH, CDR2 LQKENI. CDR3 nucleotide sequence: TGTGCCAGCTCACCACAAGGTCCGGGGAGCAATCAGCCCCAGCATTTT. Translating gives CASSPQGPGSNQPQHF.

The gene calls are TRBV25-1 and TRBJ2-1; tentatively, D is TRBD1 (6 bases). V lost 3 bases and J lost 3, with 18 bases in between. This CDR3 contains 17 residues. Per the germline V gene, CDR1 is MGHDK and CDR2 is SYGVNS. Here the CDR3 reads CASSDDSGTILYNEQFF. For the CDR3, the DNA is TGTGCCAGCAGTGATGACTCCGGGACAATCCTCTACAATGAGCAGTTCTTC.

A note on this clone: The sample carries other DNA sequences with the same CDR3. The chain joins TRBV3-1 (or the pseudogene TRBV3-2) to TRBJ1-1; D ambiguous. CDR1 is LGHDT, CDR2 YNNKEL, per germline (reference sequence). V was cut by 0 bases and J by 2 bases, with 7 bases left in between. The CDR3 extends over 14 amino acids. This CDR3 reads CASSQDGKNTEAFF. The CDR3 DNA reads TGTGCCAGCAGCCAAGATGGGAAAAACACTGAAGCTTTCTTT.

A single count supports this clone. The chain recombines TRBV28 with TRBJ2-1; 8 bases line up with TRBD2. Trimming at V came to 3 bases and at J to 2 bases, leaving 12 bases not matched to a gene. Germline CDR1 MDHEN, CDR2 SYDVKM. The CDR3 loop spans 18 amino acids. This CDR3 reads CASSLRPLAGRTYNEQFF. The CDR3 DNA reads TGTGCCAGCAGTTTGCGTCCCTTAGCGGGAAGGACCTACAATGAGCAGTTCTTC.

This rearrangement joins TRBV5-5 to TRBJ2-7, with 7 nucleotides matching TRBD1. V dropped 5 bases and J dropped 3; count of bases not matched to a gene: 5. Germline CDR1 and CDR2: SGHKS and YYEKEE (reference sequence). The CDR3 consists of 13 residues. The CDR3 region is CASSGQVLYEQYF. As DNA, the CDR3 is TGTGCCAGCAGTGGACAGGTTCTCTACGAGCAGTACTTC.

This clone was counted a few times. This sequence joins TRBV5-6 and TRBJ2-1, with TRBD2 matching 13 bases. Germline trimming cut 2 bases from V and 9 bases from J; bases unmatched to any gene: 5. CDR3 length equals 15 residues. Looked up from germline, CDR1 is SGHDT and CDR2 is YYEEEE. In DNA form, the CDR3 reads TGTGCCAGCAGCTTTGGACTAGCGGGAGTCGCTGAGCAGTTCTTC. It codes for CASSFGLAGVAEQFF.

The chain is built from TRBV3-1 (or the pseudogene TRBV3-2) and TRBJ1-6; unclear D gene. Trimming shortened V by 4 bases and J by 6 bases, and 13 bases separated the two germline ends. CDR1 is LGHDT, CDR2 YNNKEL, per germline (reference sequence). CDR3 length: 15 amino acids. CDR3 nucleotides: TGTGCCAGCAGCCCAAACAGCGGCTCTAATTCACCCCTCCACTTT. The encoded protein is CASSPNSGSNSPLHF.

V is TRBV7-2 and J is TRBJ1-2; D is unclear. V lost 1 base and J 2 bases, leaving 8 bases between the germline ends. Germline CDR1 and CDR2: SGHTA and FQGNSA. The CDR3 has 14 amino acids. The CDR3 loop reads CASSLGRRNYGYTF. Written as DNA, the CDR3 is TGTGCCAGCAGCTTAGGTCGACGCAACTATGGCTACACCTTC.

The genes are TRBV3-1 (or the pseudogene TRBV3-2) and TRBJ2-1; 11 bases align to TRBD2. Looked up from germline, CDR1 is LGHDT and CDR2 is YNNKEL (reference sequence). The CDR3 has 15 residues. V gave up 4 bases and J gave up 5 bases; unmatched junction bases: 4. CDR3 sequence reads: CASSPSGGFNNEQFF. The CDR3 DNA reads TGTGCCAGCAGCCCTAGCGGGGGGTTCAACAATGAGCAGTTCTTC.

The sample holds a few counts of this clone. The rearrangement links TRBV9 to TRBJ1-5; weak D call: TRBD1 (5 bases). The CDR3 contains 15 residues. Trimming took 0 bases from V and 5 from J, leaving 12 bases between them. Per germline, CDR1 SGDLS and CDR2 YYNGEE. In DNA form, the CDR3 reads TGTGCCAGCAGCGTAGGGCCGGAAGGGGATCAGCCCCAGCATTTT. Translated: CASSVGPEGDQPQHF.

The chain has TRBV27 and TRBJ2-1, with D unresolved. Germline V lookup: CDR1 MNHEY, CDR2 SMNVEV (reference sequence). This CDR3 has 12 amino acids. The germline V and J ends were trimmed by 6 bases and 13 bases, with 16 bases remaining between them. Written as DNA, the CDR3 is TGTGCCAGCAGGAGTGCCACCCTATTACAGTTCTTC. Amino acids: CASRSATLLQFF.

The rearrangement joins TRBV5-4 to TRBJ1-4; perhaps TRBD1 as D (6 bases). This CDR3 is built from 14 residues. Germline CDR1 SGHNT, CDR2 YYREEE (reference sequence). Trimming took off 4 bases at V and 8 bases at J, with 15 bases between the two ends. The CDR3 region is CASSPQEGGEKLFF. The CDR3 DNA reads TGTGCCAGCAGCCCTCAAGAGGGGGGAGAAAAACTGTTTTTT.

This clone was picked up one time. The V call is TRBV9, the J call TRBJ2-7; 10 nucleotides agree with TRBD1. V was pared by 3 bases and J by 6 bases, with 6 bases of the junction left unmatched. Germline V gene sequence: CDR1 SGDLS, CDR2 YYNGEE. The length of the CDR3 is 14 residues. The CDR3 protein is CASSAGQGSGEQYF. CDR3 nucleotides: TGTGCCAGCAGCGCGGGACAGGGGTCGGGCGAGCAGTACTTC.

The rearrangement joins TRBV4-2 to TRBJ2-7; TRBD2 matches at 7 bases. The CDR3 runs to 15 residues. Germline trimming cut 0 bases from V and 4 bases from J; bases unmatched to any gene: 6. The germline V gene encodes CDR1 LGHNA and CDR2 YNFKEQ. CDR3 in DNA: TGTGCCAGCAGCCAAGATCTGGGGGAGGGATACGAGCAGTACTTC. The encoded protein is CASSQDLGEGYEQYF.

The V gene is TRBV5-8, the J gene TRBJ1-1; D is possibly TRBD1 (5 bases). Trimming removed 0 bases from V and 1 base from J, with 10 bases in between. The CDR3 totals 15 residues. Germline CDR1 reads SGHTS; CDR2 reads YDEGEE. In DNA, the CDR3 is TGTGCCAGCAGCTTGGAGGGGTTAGGGAACACTGAAGCTTTCTTT. Residues: CASSLEGLGNTEAFF.

J is TRBJ2-5 and V is TRBV18; a weak D match, TRBD1 (5 bases). Between the trimmed V and J ends, which lost 2 bases and 2 bases, there was a span of 9 bases. The CDR3 has 14 amino acids. Germline loops: CDR1 KGHSH, CDR2 LQKENI. CDR3 DNA: TGTGCCAGCTCACCAACAACAGGTCAAGAGACCCAGTACTTC. Amino acid sequence: CASSPTTGQETQYF.

Worth noting for this clone: At one boundary the junction diverges from the germline segment, which might be a read error. This sequence joins TRBV2 and TRBJ1-2, with unresolved D. Germline assignment: CDR1 SNHLY and CDR2 FYNNEI. CDR3 length equals 11 residues. CDR3 loop: CASSEESRSSF. In nucleotides, the CDR3 is TGTGCCAGCAGTGAAGAGTCCCGGAGTTCCTTC.